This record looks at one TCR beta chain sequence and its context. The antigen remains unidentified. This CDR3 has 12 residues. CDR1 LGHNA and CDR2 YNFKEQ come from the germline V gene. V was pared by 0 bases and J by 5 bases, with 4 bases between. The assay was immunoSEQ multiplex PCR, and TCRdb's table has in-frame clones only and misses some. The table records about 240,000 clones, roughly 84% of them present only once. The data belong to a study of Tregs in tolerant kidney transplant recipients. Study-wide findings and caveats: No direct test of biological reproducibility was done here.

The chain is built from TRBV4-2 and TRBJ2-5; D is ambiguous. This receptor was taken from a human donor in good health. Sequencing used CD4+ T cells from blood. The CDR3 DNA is TGTGCCAGCAGCCAAGACGTCGAGACCCAGTACTTC. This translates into CASSQDVETQYF.